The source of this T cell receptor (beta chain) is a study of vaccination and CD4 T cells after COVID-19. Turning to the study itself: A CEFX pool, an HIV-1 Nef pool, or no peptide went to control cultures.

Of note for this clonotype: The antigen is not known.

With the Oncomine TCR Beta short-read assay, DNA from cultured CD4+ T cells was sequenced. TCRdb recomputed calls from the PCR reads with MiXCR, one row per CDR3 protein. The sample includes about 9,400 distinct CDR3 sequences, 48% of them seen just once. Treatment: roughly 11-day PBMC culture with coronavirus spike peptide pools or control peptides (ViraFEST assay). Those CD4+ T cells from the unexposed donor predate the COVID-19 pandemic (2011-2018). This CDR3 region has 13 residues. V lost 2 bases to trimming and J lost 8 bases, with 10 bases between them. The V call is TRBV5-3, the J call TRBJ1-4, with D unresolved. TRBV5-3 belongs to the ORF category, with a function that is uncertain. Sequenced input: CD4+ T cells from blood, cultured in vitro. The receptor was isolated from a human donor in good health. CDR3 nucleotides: TGTGCCAGAAGCTTCCAGGTGTACGAAAAACTGTTTTTT. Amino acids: CARSFQVYEKLFF.